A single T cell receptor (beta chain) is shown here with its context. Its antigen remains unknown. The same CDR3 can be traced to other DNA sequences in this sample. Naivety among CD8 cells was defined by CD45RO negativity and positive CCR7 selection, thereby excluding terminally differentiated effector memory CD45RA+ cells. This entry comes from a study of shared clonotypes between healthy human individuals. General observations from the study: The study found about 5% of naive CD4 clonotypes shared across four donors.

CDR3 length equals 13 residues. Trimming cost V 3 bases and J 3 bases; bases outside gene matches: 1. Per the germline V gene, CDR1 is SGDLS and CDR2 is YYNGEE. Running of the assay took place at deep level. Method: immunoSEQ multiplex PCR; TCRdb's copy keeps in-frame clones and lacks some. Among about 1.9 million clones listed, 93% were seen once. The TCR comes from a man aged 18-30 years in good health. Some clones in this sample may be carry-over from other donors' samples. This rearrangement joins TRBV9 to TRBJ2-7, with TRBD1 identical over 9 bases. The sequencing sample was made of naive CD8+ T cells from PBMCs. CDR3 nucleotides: TGTGCCAGCAGCGAGGGACAGGGCTACGAGCAGTACTTC. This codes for CASSEGQGYEQYF. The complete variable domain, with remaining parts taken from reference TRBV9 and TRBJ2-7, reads DSGVTQTPKHLITATGQRVTLRCSPRSGDLSVYWYQQSLDQGLQFLIQYYNGEERAKGNILERFSAQQFPDLHSELNLSSLELGDSALYFCASSEGQGYEQYFGPGTRLTVT.